A selection of T cell receptor beta chains follows, all from one sample in a study of cytomegalovirus exposure and HLA in healthy donors. TCRdb's table, derived via immunoSEQ multiplex PCR, lists solely in-frame clones and lacks some. In the table there are about 160,000 clones, approximately 86% of which are singletons. Sequenced: PBMCs. These receptor sequences come from a woman younger than 30 in good health and CMV-seronegative. The CDR3 runs from the conserved cysteine through the conserved F or W. The order of the fields is D gene, clone size, V gene, J gene, CDR3 DNA, CDR3 protein. D genes are given only for firm matches. For some rows the clone size is stated as once, few or many, or as a class when expanded; others skip it.

d_gene: .
abundance: few
v_gene: TRBV9
j_gene: TRBJ1-1
CDR3nt: TGTGCCAGCAGCCCCGGGGGTGGCACTGAAGCTTTCTTT
CDR3aa: CASSPGGGTEAFF

d_gene: .
abundance: .
v_gene: TRBV27
j_gene: TRBJ2-2
CDR3nt: TGTGCCAGCAGTTTAATCTCGGGGATCCGCGCCGGGGAGCTGTTTTTT
CDR3aa: CASSLISGIRAGELFF

d_gene: TRBD2
abundance: .
v_gene: TRBV4-3
j_gene: TRBJ2-5
CDR3nt: TGCGCCAGCAGCCGACTTGGGGGGGATGGGGAGACCCAGTACTTC
CDR3aa: CASSRLGGDGETQYF

d_gene: .
abundance: .
v_gene: TRBV4-1
j_gene: TRBJ2-7
CDR3nt: TGCGCCAGCAGCCAAGATGCGGGGGCGAGAGCCTACGAGCAGTACTTC
CDR3aa: CASSQDAGARAYEQYF

d_gene: .
abundance: .
v_gene: TRBV28
j_gene: TRBJ2-1
CDR3nt: TGTGCCAGCAGTTCCGTGAGGGACAGGGTCCCGCTAGCGGGGTACAATGAGCAGTTCTTC
CDR3aa: CASSSVRDRVPLAGYNEQFF

d_gene: TRBD1
abundance: .
v_gene: TRBV5-1
j_gene: TRBJ2-7
CDR3nt: TGCGCCAGCAGAACCGGGACAGGGCCATACGAGCAGTACTTC
CDR3aa: CASRTGTGPYEQYF

d_gene: TRBD1
abundance: .
v_gene: TRBV4-3
j_gene: TRBJ1-2
CDR3nt: TGCGCCAGCAGCCCGGGACAGGCGAGCTATGGCTACACCTTC
CDR3aa: CASSPGQASYGYTF

d_gene: TRBD1
abundance: .
v_gene: TRBV6-1
j_gene: TRBJ1-4
CDR3nt: TGTGCCAGCAGTGAACCTGGACAGGGAAGTGAAAAACTGTTTTTT
CDR3aa: CASSEPGQGSEKLFF

d_gene: TRBD1
abundance: .
v_gene: TRBV2
j_gene: TRBJ1-1
CDR3nt: TGTGCCAGCAGCCTACGACAGGGGGCGGACACTGAAGCTTTCTTT
CDR3aa: CASSLRQGADTEAFF

d_gene: .
abundance: .
v_gene: TRBV19
j_gene: TRBJ2-1
CDR3nt: TGTGCCAGTAGTATCCGGTCTTACGGCAATGAGCAGTTCTTC
CDR3aa: CASSIRSYGNEQFF

d_gene: .
abundance: .
v_gene: TRBV7-9
j_gene: TRBJ1-1
CDR3nt: TGTGCCAGCAGCCTAAGAAGTCTCAGGGTCCTCAACACTGAAGCTTTCTTT
CDR3aa: CASSLRSLRVLNTEAFF

d_gene: TRBD1
abundance: .
v_gene: TRBV7-2
j_gene: TRBJ1-1
CDR3nt: TGTGCCAGCGGCGGACAGGGTTTAGGCCCTGAAGCTTTCTTT
CDR3aa: CASGGQGLGPEAFF

d_gene: TRBD2
abundance: .
v_gene: TRBV5-1
j_gene: TRBJ2-7
CDR3nt: TGCGCCAGCAGCCGGGAGGGTAGCGGGGGGCCTGTCTACGAGCAGTACTTC
CDR3aa: CASSREGSGGPVYEQYF

d_gene: TRBD2
abundance: .
v_gene: TRBV29-1
j_gene: TRBJ2-7
CDR3nt: TGCAGCGTCGCACACGGGGGGGAGCAGTACTTC
CDR3aa: CSVAHGGEQYF

d_gene: .
abundance: .
v_gene: TRBV27
j_gene: TRBJ1-1
CDR3nt: TGTGCCACCGCTCGGACATACGAAGGCACTGAAGCTTTCTTT
CDR3aa: CATARTYEGTEAFF

d_gene: .
abundance: .
v_gene: TRBV10-2
j_gene: TRBJ1-1
CDR3nt: TGCGCCAGCGGAGCAGATTACACTGAAGCTTTCTTT
CDR3aa: CASGADYTEAFF

d_gene: .
abundance: .
v_gene: TRBV11-2
j_gene: TRBJ2-1
CDR3nt: TGTGCCAGCAGCTTAGGGTTTAACAGATACAATGAGCAGTTCTTC
CDR3aa: CASSLGFNRYNEQFF

d_gene: TRBD2
abundance: .
v_gene: TRBV5-4
j_gene: TRBJ2-2
CDR3nt: TGTGCCAGCGGGCGGGAGGCTAACACCGGGGAGCTGTTTTTT
CDR3aa: CASGREANTGELFF

d_gene: .
abundance: .
v_gene: TRBV7-2
j_gene: TRBJ2-1
CDR3nt: TGTGCCAGCAGCGTTAGCGAGAGCTCCTACAATGAGCAGTTCTTC
CDR3aa: CASSVSESSYNEQFF

d_gene: TRBD1
abundance: once
v_gene: TRBV5-1
j_gene: TRBJ2-5
CDR3nt: TGCGCCAGCAGCTTATACAGGGGACAAGAGACCCAGTACTTC
CDR3aa: CASSLYRGQETQYF

d_gene: TRBD2
abundance: .
v_gene: TRBV5-6
j_gene: TRBJ2-5
CDR3nt: TGTGCCAGCAGCTTGGGTAGCGGGGGGTCACAAGAGACCCAGTACTTC
CDR3aa: CASSLGSGGSQETQYF

d_gene: TRBD1
abundance: .
v_gene: TRBV10-2
j_gene: TRBJ1-1
CDR3nt: TGCGCCAGCAGTGGGGACAGGGTAAACACTGAAGCTTTCTTT
CDR3aa: CASSGDRVNTEAFF

d_gene: TRBD2
abundance: .
v_gene: TRBV5-4
j_gene: TRBJ2-7
CDR3nt: TGTGCCAGCAGCTTCTGGGGGGGAGGCGAGCAGTACTTC
CDR3aa: CASSFWGGGEQYF

d_gene: .
abundance: .
v_gene: TRBV4-2
j_gene: TRBJ2-1
CDR3nt: TGTGCCAGCAGCCCCCGACTTCACAATGAGCAGTTCTTC
CDR3aa: CASSPRLHNEQFF

d_gene: .
abundance: .
v_gene: TRBV6-5
j_gene: TRBJ2-7
CDR3nt: TGTGCCAGCAGTCTACGGACCGGGGGCTACGAGCAGTACTTC
CDR3aa: CASSLRTGGYEQYF

d_gene: TRBD2
abundance: few
v_gene: TRBV27
j_gene: TRBJ2-5
CDR3nt: TGTGCCAGCAGTTTCTTACTAGCGGGGGTAAAGACCCAGTACTTC
CDR3aa: CASSFLLAGVKTQYF

d_gene: .
abundance: .
v_gene: TRBV7-2
j_gene: TRBJ1-4
CDR3nt: TGTGCCAGCAGCTCCTTAGGACAGCGCCTTAATGAAAAACTGTTTTTT
CDR3aa: CASSSLGQRLNEKLFF

d_gene: .
abundance: .
v_gene: TRBV2
j_gene: TRBJ1-2
CDR3nt: TGTGCCAGTAGGGAGGGAACCAACTATGGCTACACCTTC
CDR3aa: CASREGTNYGYTF

d_gene: TRBD1
abundance: .
v_gene: TRBV13
j_gene: TRBJ1-2
CDR3nt: TGTGCCAGCAGTCACACCATAACAGGGGGCGAAGATGGCTACACCTTC
CDR3aa: CASSHTITGGEDGYTF

d_gene: .
abundance: .
v_gene: TRBV6-5
j_gene: TRBJ2-3
CDR3nt: TGTGCCAGCAGTGACAGGACTAGCACAGATACGCAGTATTTT
CDR3aa: CASSDRTSTDTQYF

d_gene: .
abundance: .
v_gene: TRBV28
j_gene: TRBJ1-1
CDR3nt: TGTGCCAGCGGCTCAGGGCTAACTGAAGCTTTCTTT
CDR3aa: CASGSGLTEAFF

d_gene: .
abundance: few
v_gene: TRBV11-2
j_gene: TRBJ2-7
CDR3nt: TGTGCCAGCAGCCCCGGACTCCCCTACGAGCAGTACTTC
CDR3aa: CASSPGLPYEQYF

d_gene: .
abundance: .
v_gene: TRBV29-1
j_gene: TRBJ2-1
CDR3nt: TGCAGCGTTGAGGTGAGGAGAGGCTACAATGAGCAGTTCTTC
CDR3aa: CSVEVRRGYNEQFF

d_gene: .
abundance: .
v_gene: TRBV5-6
j_gene: TRBJ1-1
CDR3nt: TGTGCCAGCAGCTACCTGACGGCGGGCAACACTGAAGCTTTCTTT
CDR3aa: CASSYLTAGNTEAFF

d_gene: TRBD1
abundance: .
v_gene: TRBV6-1
j_gene: TRBJ2-7
CDR3nt: TGTGCCAGCAGCCTACAGGGGACAGGGTACGAGCAGTACTTC
CDR3aa: CASSLQGTGYEQYF

d_gene: .
abundance: .
v_gene: TRBV2
j_gene: TRBJ1-4
CDR3nt: TGTGCCAGCAGTGCAGTAACTAATGAAAAACTGTTTTTT
CDR3aa: CASSAVTNEKLFF

d_gene: TRBD2
abundance: .
v_gene: TRBV15
j_gene: TRBJ2-5
CDR3nt: TGTGCCACCAGCAGAGATCGTTTGTGGGAACTAGCGGGAATAGCTGAGACCCAGTACTTC
CDR3aa: CATSRDRLWELAGIAETQYF

d_gene: .
abundance: .
v_gene: TRBV4-3
j_gene: TRBJ2-7
CDR3nt: TGCGCCAGCAGCCCGAGCGCGCTAGCTCGGGTGGAGGAGCAGTACTTC
CDR3aa: CASSPSALARVEEQYF

d_gene: TRBD2
abundance: .
v_gene: TRBV27
j_gene: TRBJ2-5
CDR3nt: TGTGCCAGCGAGGGGACTAGCGGGGGGGCCGGATTCCGAGAGACCCAGTACTTC
CDR3aa: CASEGTSGGAGFRETQYF

d_gene: TRBD2
abundance: .
v_gene: TRBV7-8
j_gene: TRBJ2-1
CDR3nt: TGTGCCAGCAGCTTACTACGAACTAGCGGGGGATCGCACCAATTTGAGCAGTTCTTC
CDR3aa: CASSLLRTSGGSHQFEQFF

d_gene: TRBD2
abundance: .
v_gene: TRBV2
j_gene: TRBJ2-1
CDR3nt: TGTGCCAGCTGTCCGACCGGGACTAGCGGTTACAATGAGCAGTTCTTC
CDR3aa: CASCPTGTSGYNEQFF

d_gene: TRBD1
abundance: .
v_gene: TRBV11-3
j_gene: TRBJ2-7
CDR3nt: TGTGCCAGCAGCTTAGATCGCTGGGGGGACAGGGAGGGCGAGCAGTACTTC
CDR3aa: CASSLDRWGDREGEQYF

d_gene: .
abundance: .
v_gene: TRBV5-1
j_gene: TRBJ2-1
CDR3nt: TGCGCCAGCAGTCCGGGGTACAATGAGCAGTTCTTC
CDR3aa: CASSPGYNEQFF

d_gene: TRBD1
abundance: .
v_gene: TRBV6-5
j_gene: TRBJ2-7
CDR3nt: TGTGCCAGCAGTTACTCGGGGACAGGGGTTCGTAACGAGCAGTACTTC
CDR3aa: CASSYSGTGVRNEQYF

d_gene: TRBD2
abundance: .
v_gene: TRBV4-1
j_gene: TRBJ2-7
CDR3nt: TGCGCCAGCAGCATTGGACTAGCGGGTCTTTACGAGCAGTACTTC
CDR3aa: CASSIGLAGLYEQYF

d_gene: TRBD2
abundance: few
v_gene: TRBV7-9
j_gene: TRBJ2-7
CDR3nt: TGTGCCAGCAGCCTAGAAAGGTGGACTAGCGGGGGTAATCGCTACGAGCAGTACTTC
CDR3aa: CASSLERWTSGGNRYEQYF

d_gene: TRBD1
abundance: .
v_gene: TRBV6-5
j_gene: TRBJ1-2
CDR3nt: TGTGCCAGCACCCAACGCGGGACAGCCCCCTATGGCTACACCTTC
CDR3aa: CASTQRGTAPYGYTF

d_gene: .
abundance: few
v_gene: TRBV28
j_gene: TRBJ1-2
CDR3nt: TGTGCCAGCAGTTTAGTAGGGAGAAGGGATGGCTACACCTTC
CDR3aa: CASSLVGRRDGYTF

d_gene: .
abundance: .
v_gene: TRBV12-2
j_gene: TRBJ2-7
CDR3nt: TGTGCAAGTCGCTTAGACGGAGGGGGCAGAACAAGCTCCTACGAGCAGTACTTC
CDR3aa: CASRLDGGGRTSSYEQYF

d_gene: TRBD1
abundance: .
v_gene: TRBV7-2
j_gene: TRBJ1-2
CDR3nt: TGTGCCAGCAGCTCCGGACAGGGTAATGGCTACACCTTC
CDR3aa: CASSSGQGNGYTF

d_gene: .
abundance: .
v_gene: TRBV7-9
j_gene: TRBJ2-3
CDR3nt: TGTGCCAGCAGCTCCAACAGAGATACGCAGTATTTT
CDR3aa: CASSSNRDTQYF

d_gene: TRBD1
abundance: .
v_gene: TRBV2
j_gene: TRBJ1-2
CDR3nt: TGTGCCAGCAGCGGACAGGGGATAAACTATGGCTACACCTTC
CDR3aa: CASSGQGINYGYTF

d_gene: .
abundance: .
v_gene: TRBV2
j_gene: TRBJ1-2
CDR3nt: TGTGCCAGCAGTGATTCATCCTTTCGACAGACGACTGGCTACACCTTC
CDR3aa: CASSDSSFRQTTGYTF

d_gene: .
abundance: .
v_gene: TRBV7-3
j_gene: TRBJ2-7
CDR3nt: TGTGCCAGCAGTTCCGAGGGTGGGGAGCAGTACTTC
CDR3aa: CASSSEGGEQYF

d_gene: TRBD1
abundance: .
v_gene: TRBV6-5
j_gene: TRBJ2-1
CDR3nt: TGTGCCAGCAGTTACTCCTGGACAGGGGGCAGTGAGCAGTTCTTC
CDR3aa: CASSYSWTGGSEQFF

d_gene: TRBD2
abundance: once
v_gene: TRBV10-3
j_gene: TRBJ2-5
CDR3nt: TGTGCCATCAGTGACCTCGGGAGGGAACGTATTTGGGAGACCCAGTACTTC
CDR3aa: CAISDLGRERIWETQYF

d_gene: TRBD2
abundance: .
v_gene: TRBV5-1
j_gene: TRBJ2-1
CDR3nt: TGCGCCAGCAGCCCCAAGGTGGGACTAGCGGGAGGGCCAGTGGATGAGCAGTTCTTC
CDR3aa: CASSPKVGLAGGPVDEQFF